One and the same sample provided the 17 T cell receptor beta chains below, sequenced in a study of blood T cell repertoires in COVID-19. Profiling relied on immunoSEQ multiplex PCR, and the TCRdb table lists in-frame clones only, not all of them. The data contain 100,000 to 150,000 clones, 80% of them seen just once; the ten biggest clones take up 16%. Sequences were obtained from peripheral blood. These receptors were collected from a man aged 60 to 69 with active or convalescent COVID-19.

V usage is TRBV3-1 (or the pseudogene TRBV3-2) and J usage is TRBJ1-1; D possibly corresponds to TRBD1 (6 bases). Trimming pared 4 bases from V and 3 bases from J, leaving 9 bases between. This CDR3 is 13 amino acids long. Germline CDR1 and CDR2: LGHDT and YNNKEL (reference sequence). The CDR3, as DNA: TGTGCCAGCAGCCCATACAGGGACACTGAAGCTTTCTTT. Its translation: CASSPYRDTEAFF.

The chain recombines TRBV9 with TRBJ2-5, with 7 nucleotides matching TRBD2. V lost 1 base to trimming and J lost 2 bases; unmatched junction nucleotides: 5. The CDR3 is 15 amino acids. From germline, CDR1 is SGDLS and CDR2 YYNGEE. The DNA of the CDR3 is TGTGCCAGCAGCGTATCGGCTAGCGGACAAGAGACCCAGTACTTC. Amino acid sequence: CASSVSASGQETQYF.

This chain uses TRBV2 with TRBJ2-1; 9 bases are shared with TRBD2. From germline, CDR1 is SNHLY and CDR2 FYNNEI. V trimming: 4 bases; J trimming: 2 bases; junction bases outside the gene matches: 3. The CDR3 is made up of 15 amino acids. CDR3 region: CASSVASGAYNEQFF. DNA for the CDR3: TGTGCCAGCAGTGTAGCTAGCGGGGCCTACAATGAGCAGTTCTTC.

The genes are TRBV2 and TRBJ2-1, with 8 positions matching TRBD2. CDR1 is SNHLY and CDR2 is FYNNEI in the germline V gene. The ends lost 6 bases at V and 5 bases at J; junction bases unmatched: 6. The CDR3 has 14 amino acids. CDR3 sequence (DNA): TGTGCCAGCAGATCCGAACTAGCGGACAATGAGCAGTTCTTC. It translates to CASRSELADNEQFF.

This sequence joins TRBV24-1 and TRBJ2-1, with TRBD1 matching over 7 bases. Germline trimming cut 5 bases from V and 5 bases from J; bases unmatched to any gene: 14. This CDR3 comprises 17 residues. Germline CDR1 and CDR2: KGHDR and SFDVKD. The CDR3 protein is CATSAHPGDRLNNEQFF. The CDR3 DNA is TGTGCCACCAGTGCCCATCCAGGGGACAGACTAAACAATGAGCAGTTCTTC.

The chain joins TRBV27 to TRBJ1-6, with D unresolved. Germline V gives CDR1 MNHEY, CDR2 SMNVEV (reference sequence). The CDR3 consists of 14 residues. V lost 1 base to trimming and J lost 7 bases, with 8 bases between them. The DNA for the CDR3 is TGTGCCAGCAGTTTATTGGAGGCGAATTCACCCCTCCACTTT. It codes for CASSLLEANSPLHF.

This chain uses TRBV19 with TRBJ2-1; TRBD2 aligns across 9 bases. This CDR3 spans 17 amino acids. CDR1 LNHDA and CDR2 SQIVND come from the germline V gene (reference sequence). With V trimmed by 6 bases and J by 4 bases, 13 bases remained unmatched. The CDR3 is CASRSSGVIPEYNEQFF. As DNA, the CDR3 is TGTGCCAGTAGATCTAGCGGGGTCATCCCAGAGTACAATGAGCAGTTCTTC.

This CDR3 reads CASSPAAGNTEAFF. CDR3 DNA: TGTGCCAGCTCCCCTGCGGCCGGGAACACTGAAGCTTTCTTT. The genes are TRBV18 and TRBJ1-1, with D hard to call. Germline V CDR1 and CDR2: KGHSH, LQKENI. The CDR3 covers 14 residues. Trimming removed 6 bases at V and 1 base at J, with 12 bases between.

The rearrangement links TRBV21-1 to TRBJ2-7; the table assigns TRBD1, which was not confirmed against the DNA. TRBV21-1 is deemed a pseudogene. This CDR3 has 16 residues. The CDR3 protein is CASSKAPGESSYEQYF. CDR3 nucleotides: TGTGCCAGCAGCAAAGCCCCAGGGGAGAGCTCCTACGAGCAGTACTTC.

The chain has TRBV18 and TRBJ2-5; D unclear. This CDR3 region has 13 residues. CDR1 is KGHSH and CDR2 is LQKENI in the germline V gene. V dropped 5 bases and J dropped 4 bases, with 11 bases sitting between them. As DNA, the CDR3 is TGTGCCAGCTCATCAGTGGTGTCAGAGACCCAGTACTTC. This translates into CASSSVVSETQYF.

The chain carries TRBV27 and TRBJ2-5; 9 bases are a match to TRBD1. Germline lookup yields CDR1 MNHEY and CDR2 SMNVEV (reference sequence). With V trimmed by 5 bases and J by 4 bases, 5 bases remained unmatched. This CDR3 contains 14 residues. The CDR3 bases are TGTGCCAGCAGTCCGTACAGGGGGCGAGAGACCCAGTACTTC. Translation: CASSPYRGRETQYF.

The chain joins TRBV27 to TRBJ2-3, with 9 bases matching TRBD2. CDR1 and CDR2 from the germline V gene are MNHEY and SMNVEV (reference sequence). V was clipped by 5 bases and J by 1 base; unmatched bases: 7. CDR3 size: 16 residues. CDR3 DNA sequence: TGTGCCAGCAGTCCTCTAGCGGGATCCGGCACAGATACGCAGTATTTT. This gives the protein CASSPLAGSGTDTQYF.

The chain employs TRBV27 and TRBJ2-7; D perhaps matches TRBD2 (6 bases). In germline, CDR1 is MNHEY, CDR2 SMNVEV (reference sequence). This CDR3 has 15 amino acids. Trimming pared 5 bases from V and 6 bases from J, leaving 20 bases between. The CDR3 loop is CASSPLISGGSEQYF. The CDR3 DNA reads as TGTGCCAGCAGTCCTTTGATTAGCGGAGGATCCGAGCAGTACTTC.

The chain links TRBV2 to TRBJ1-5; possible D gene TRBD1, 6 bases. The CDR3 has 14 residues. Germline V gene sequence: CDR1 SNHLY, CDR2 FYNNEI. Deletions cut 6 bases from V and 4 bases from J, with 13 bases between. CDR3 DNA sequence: TGTGCCAGCAGGGACACAGGGATGAATCAGCCCCAGCATTTT. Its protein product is CASRDTGMNQPQHF. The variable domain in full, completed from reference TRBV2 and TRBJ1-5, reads EPEVTQTPSHQVTQMGQEVILRCVPISNHLYFYWYRQILGQKVEFLVSFYNNEISEKSEIFDDQFSVERPDGSNFTLKIRSTKLEDSAMYFCASRDTGMNQPQHFGDGTRLSIL.

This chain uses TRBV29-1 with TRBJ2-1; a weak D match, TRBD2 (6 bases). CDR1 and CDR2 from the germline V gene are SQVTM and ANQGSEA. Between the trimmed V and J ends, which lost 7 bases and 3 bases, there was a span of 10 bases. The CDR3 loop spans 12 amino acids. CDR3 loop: CSAPTSYNEQFF. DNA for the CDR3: TGCAGCGCACCGACTAGCTACAATGAGCAGTTCTTC.

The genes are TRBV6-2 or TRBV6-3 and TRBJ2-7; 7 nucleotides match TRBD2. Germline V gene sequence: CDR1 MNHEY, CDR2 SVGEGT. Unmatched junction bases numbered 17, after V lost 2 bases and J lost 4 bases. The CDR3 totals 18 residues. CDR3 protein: CASSYVDGRGSRFYEQYF. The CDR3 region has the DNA TGTGCCAGCAGTTACGTTGACGGGCGGGGGAGCAGATTTTACGAGCAGTACTTC.

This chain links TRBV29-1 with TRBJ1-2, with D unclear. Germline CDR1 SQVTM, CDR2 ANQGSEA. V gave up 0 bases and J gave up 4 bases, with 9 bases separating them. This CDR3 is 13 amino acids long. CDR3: CSVEEVGLYGYTF. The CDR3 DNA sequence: TGCAGCGTTGAAGAAGTAGGACTCTATGGCTACACCTTC.